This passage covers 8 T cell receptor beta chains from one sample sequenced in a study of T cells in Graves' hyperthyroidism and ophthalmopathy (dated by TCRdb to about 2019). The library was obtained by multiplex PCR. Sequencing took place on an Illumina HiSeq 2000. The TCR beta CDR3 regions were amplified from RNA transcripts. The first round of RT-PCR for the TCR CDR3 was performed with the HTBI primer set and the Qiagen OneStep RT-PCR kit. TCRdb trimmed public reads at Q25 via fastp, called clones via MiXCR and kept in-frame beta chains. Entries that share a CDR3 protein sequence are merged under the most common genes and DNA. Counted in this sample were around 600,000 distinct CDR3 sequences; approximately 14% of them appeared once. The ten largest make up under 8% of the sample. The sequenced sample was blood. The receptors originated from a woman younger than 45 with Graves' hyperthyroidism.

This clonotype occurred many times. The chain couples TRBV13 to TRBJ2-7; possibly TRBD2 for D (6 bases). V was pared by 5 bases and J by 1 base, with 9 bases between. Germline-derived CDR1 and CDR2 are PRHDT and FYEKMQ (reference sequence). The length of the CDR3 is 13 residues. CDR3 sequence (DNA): TGTGCCAGCAGCCTAGCGCGATCCTACGAGCAGTACTTC. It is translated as CASSLARSYEQYF.

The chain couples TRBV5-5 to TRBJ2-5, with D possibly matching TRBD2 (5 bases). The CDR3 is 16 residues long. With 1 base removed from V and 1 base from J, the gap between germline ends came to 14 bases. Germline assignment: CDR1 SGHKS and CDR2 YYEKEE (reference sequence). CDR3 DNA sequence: TGTGCCAGCAGCTTGCCCAGTGGGAGATCCCAAGAGACCCAGTACTTC. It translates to CASSLPSGRSQETQYF. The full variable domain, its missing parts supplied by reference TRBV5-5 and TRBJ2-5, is DAGVTQSPTHLIKTRGQQVTLRCSPISGHKSVSWYQQVLGQGPQFIFQYYEKEERGRGNFPDRFSARQFPNYSSELNVNALLLGDSALYLCASSLPSGRSQETQYFGPGTRLLVL.

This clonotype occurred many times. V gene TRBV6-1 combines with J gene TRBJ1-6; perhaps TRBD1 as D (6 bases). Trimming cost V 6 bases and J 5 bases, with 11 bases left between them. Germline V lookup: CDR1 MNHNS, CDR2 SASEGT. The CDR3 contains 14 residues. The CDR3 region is CASRDDRNNSPLHF. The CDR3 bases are TGTGCCAGCAGGGACGACAGGAATAATTCACCCCTCCACTTT.

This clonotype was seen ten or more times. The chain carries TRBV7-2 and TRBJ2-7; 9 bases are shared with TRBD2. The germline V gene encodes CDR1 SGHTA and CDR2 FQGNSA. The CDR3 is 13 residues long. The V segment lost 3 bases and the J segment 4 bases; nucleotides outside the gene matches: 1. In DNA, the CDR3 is TGTGCCAGCAGCTTGACTAGCGGATACGAGCAGTACTTC. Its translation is CASSLTSGYEQYF.

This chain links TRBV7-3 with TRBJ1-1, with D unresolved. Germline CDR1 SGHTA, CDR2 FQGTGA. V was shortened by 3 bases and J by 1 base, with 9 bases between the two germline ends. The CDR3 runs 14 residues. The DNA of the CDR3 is TGTGCCAGCAGCTTGGACTCCTCGAACACTGAAGCTTTCTTT. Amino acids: CASSLDSSNTEAFF.

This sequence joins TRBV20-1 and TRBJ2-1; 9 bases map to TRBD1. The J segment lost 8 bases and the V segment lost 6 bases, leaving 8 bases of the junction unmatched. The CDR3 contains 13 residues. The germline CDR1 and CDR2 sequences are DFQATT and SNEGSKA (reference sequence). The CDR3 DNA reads TGCAGTGCAGTAGGGGACAGGGACCATGAGCAGTTCTTC. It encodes CSAVGDRDHEQFF.

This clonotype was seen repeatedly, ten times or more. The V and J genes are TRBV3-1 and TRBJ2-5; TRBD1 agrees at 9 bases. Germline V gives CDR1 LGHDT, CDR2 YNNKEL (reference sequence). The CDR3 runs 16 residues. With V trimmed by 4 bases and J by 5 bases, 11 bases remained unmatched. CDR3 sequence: CASSPLGTGSWETQYF. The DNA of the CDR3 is TGTGCCAGCAGCCCCCTGGGGACAGGGTCTTGGGAGACCCAGTACTTC.

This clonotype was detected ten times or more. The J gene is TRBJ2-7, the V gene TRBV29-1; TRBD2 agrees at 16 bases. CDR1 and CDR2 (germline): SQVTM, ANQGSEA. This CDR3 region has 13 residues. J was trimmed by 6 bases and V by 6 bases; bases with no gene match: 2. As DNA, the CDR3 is TGCAGCGTGGGACTAGCGGGAGGGTCCGAGCAGTACTTC. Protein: CSVGLAGGSEQYF.